Below are 8 T cell receptor beta chains sequenced from a single sample in a study of cytotoxic CD8 clonotypes in ibrutinib-treated CLL (dated by TCRdb to 2020 to 2022). Reading the label with the study, this specimen's time point is: approximately 25 months on ibrutinib. Library creation used the immunoSEQ multiplex PCR assay. TCRdb provides this immuneACCESS table in a form limited to in-frame rearrangements. Some clones are lacking; in checked studies, under half of them reflect an unresolved V gene, and why the rest are absent is not known. For this sample the table gives tens of thousands of clones, of which 85% were detected only once. 8% of the sample goes to the ten largest clones. Sample: PBMCs, taken after 24 months of ibrutinib treatment. The receptor source for this set is a human donor with chronic lymphocytic leukemia.

This chain uses TRBV2 with TRBJ1-1; TRBD1 is a possible D gene (5 bases). The V gene's germline CDR1 is SNHLY and CDR2 FYNNEI. The germline V and J ends were trimmed by 5 bases and 0 bases, with 13 bases remaining between them. CDR3 length: 15 residues. The chain's CDR3 is CASSPGGLMNTEAFF. CDR3 DNA sequence: TGTGCCAGCAGTCCGGGGGGACTCATGAACACTGAAGCTTTCTTT.

This sequence joins TRBV6-6 and TRBJ1-6, with D possibly TRBD1 on 5 matching bases. Germline V CDR1 and CDR2: MNHNY, SVGAGI (reference sequence). V was clipped by 8 bases and J by 6 bases, with 17 bases between them. There are 15 residues in the CDR3. The CDR3 here is CASVSGRLSNSPLHF. In DNA form, the CDR3 reads TGTGCCAGCGTTTCAGGGAGGTTGAGTAATTCACCCCTCCACTTT.

The chain joins TRBV4-2 to TRBJ2-1, with D possibly matching TRBD1 (5 bases). Germline V CDR1 and CDR2: LGHNA, YNFKEQ. V was pared by 4 bases and J by 2 bases, with 9 bases between. This CDR3 is built from 14 residues. CDR3 sequence reads: CASSPTGTYNEQFF. The CDR3 DNA reads TGTGCCAGCAGCCCTACAGGCACCTACAATGAGCAGTTCTTC.

CDR3 nucleotides: TGTGCCAGCAGCTTCGGGAGCGGTGCCTACGAGCAGTACTTC. It codes for CASSFGSGAYEQYF. The rearrangement uses TRBV7-2 and TRBJ2-7; D might be TRBD2 (6 bases). The CDR3 is 14 amino acids. With 3 bases removed from V and 2 bases from J, the gap between germline ends came to 11 bases. The V gene's germline CDR1 is SGHTA and CDR2 FQGNSA.

This clone was counted once. V usage is TRBV10-1 and J usage is TRBJ2-2, with D tentatively TRBD1 (5 bases). The V and J ends lost 0 bases and 5 bases respectively, with 10 bases between them. CDR1 WNHNN and CDR2 SYGVQD come from the germline V gene (reference sequence). The length of the CDR3 is 15 residues. The CDR3 loop is CASSESGRATGELFF. The CDR3 DNA reads TGCGCCAGCAGTGAGTCAGGCAGGGCGACCGGGGAGCTGTTTTTT.

This sequence joins TRBV27 and TRBJ1-6; D unresolved. The CDR3 has 16 amino acids. V was clipped by 1 base and J by 3 bases, with 10 bases between them. CDR1 and CDR2 (germline): MNHEY, SMNVEV (reference sequence). DNA of the CDR3: TGTGCCAGCAGTTTATACAGAACTAGCTATAATTCACCCCTCCACTTT. As protein: CASSLYRTSYNSPLHF.

The V and J genes are TRBV7-3 and TRBJ1-4; 8 bases agree with TRBD1. Germline CDR1 is SGHTA and CDR2 is FQGTGA. The CDR3 covers 16 residues. V lost 2 bases to trimming and J lost 10 bases; unmatched junction nucleotides: 12. CDR3 residues: CASSLQLARGHGKLFF. CDR3 coding DNA: TGTGCCAGCAGCTTACAACTAGCCAGGGGGCATGGAAAACTGTTTTTT.

The genes are TRBV5-6 and TRBJ2-7; D not resolved. V lost 5 bases to trimming and J lost 4 bases, with 13 bases between them. From germline, CDR1 is SGHDT and CDR2 YYEEEE. CDR3 length equals 13 residues. CDR3 bases: TGTGCCAGCAGTCGTCTCCCGGTTTACGAGCAGTACTTC. It translates to CASSRLPVYEQYF.